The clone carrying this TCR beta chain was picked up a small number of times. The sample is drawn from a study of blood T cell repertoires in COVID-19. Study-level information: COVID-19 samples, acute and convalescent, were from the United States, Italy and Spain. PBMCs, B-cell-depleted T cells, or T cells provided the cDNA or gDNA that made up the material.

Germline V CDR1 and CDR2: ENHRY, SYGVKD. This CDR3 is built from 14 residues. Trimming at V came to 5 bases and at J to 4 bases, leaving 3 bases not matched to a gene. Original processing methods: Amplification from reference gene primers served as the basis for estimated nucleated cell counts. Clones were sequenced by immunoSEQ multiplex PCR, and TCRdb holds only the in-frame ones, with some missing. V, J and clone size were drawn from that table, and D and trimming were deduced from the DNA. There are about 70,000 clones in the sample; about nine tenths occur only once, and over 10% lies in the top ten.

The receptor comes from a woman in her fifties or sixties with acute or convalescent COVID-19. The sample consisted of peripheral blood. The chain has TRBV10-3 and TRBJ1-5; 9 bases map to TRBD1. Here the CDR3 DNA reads TGTGCCATCAGTTTACAGGGGGCAAATCAGCCCCAGCATTTT. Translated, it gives CAISLQGANQPQHF.